This T cell receptor beta chain was sequenced during a study of cytomegalovirus exposure and HLA in healthy donors. Overall study context: Per a later analysis, the roughly 690 first-cohort and 95 to 150 validation repertoires shared one platform.

Study-level points and caveats: The authors listed over 150 TCR beta chains as cytomegalovirus-associated.

Method: immunoSEQ multiplex PCR; TCRdb's copy keeps in-frame clones and lacks some. This sample has about 330,000 clones, with 75% to 90% found just once. Comment on this clone: The antigen is not known.

The TCR comes from a woman under 40 in good health and CMV-seropositive. The sequenced sample was PBMCs.

CDR3 amino acids: CASTYGGGRSGNTIYF. The CDR3 DNA sequence: TGCGCCAGCACCTACGGAGGAGGTCGCTCTGGAAACACCATATATTTT. This chain connects TRBV4-1 to TRBJ1-3; no reliable D call. Trimming took off 7 bases at V and 0 bases at J, with 16 bases between the two ends. The CDR3 contains 16 residues. Germline V CDR1 and CDR2: MGHRA, YSYEKL.